Each of the 27 T cell receptor beta chains below was sequenced from the same sample in a study of technical replicates of blood from a few donors. Repertoires were generated with immunoSEQ multiplex PCR, while TCRdb's copy carries only in-frame clones and drops some. The sample has around 80,000 clones, 90% to 95% seen once; the top ten hold about 0.4%. Sequencing was performed on T cells isolated from PBMCs. The source of these receptors is a human donor in good health.

The DNA of the CDR3 is TGCGCCAGCAGCCAAGAAGTAGCGGGACTCGACAATGAGCAGTTCTTC. Its protein product is CASSQEVAGLDNEQFF. This chain links TRBV4-1 with TRBJ2-1; 8 bases agree with TRBD2. J lost 5 bases, V lost 0 bases, and 6 bases had no gene match. The CDR3 sequence is 16 residues long. Germline lookup yields CDR1 MGHRA and CDR2 YSYEKL.

The V gene is TRBV9, the J gene TRBJ2-7; 14 bases line up with TRBD2. Per germline, CDR1 SGDLS and CDR2 YYNGEE. This CDR3 contains 15 residues. Trimming took 2 bases from V and 4 from J; bases not matched to a gene: 2. The CDR3 bases are TGTGCCAGCAGCGTGACTAGCGGGGGGGGTTACGAGCAGTACTTC. Translation: CASSVTSGGGYEQYF.

The chain has TRBV4-1 and TRBJ2-3; the match to TRBD2 covers 12 bases. This CDR3 comprises 17 residues. After removal of 0 bases from V and 6 bases from J, the junction contained 7 bases not matched to a gene. The germline CDR1 and CDR2 sequences are MGHRA and YSYEKL. DNA for the CDR3: TGCGCCAGCAGCCAAGAGGGGGCTAGCGGGAGGGCGGATACGCAGTATTTT. This sequence encodes CASSQEGASGRADTQYF.

V and J are TRBV11-2 and TRBJ2-7; possibly TRBD2 for D (6 bases). Germline CDR1 SGHAT, CDR2 FQNNGV. V was cut by 5 bases and J by 3 bases, with 11 bases left in between. The CDR3 is made up of 13 amino acids. Here the CDR3 DNA reads TGTGCCAGCAGCATGGGACTGAACTACGAGCAGTACTTC. Encoded protein: CASSMGLNYEQYF.

This clone turned up a few times. The V gene is TRBV11-2, the J gene TRBJ2-3, with D possibly TRBD1 on 5 matching bases. CDR1 is SGHAT and CDR2 is FQNNGV in the germline V gene. The CDR3 is 15 amino acids. Deletions cut 2 bases from V and 2 bases from J, with 11 bases between. The CDR3 loop is CASSLKRQYTDTQYF. CDR3 bases: TGTGCCAGCAGCTTAAAGAGACAGTACACAGATACGCAGTATTTT. Filled out from reference TRBV11-2 and TRBJ2-3, the complete variable domain reads EAGVAQSPRYKIIEKRQSVAFWCNPISGHATLYWYQQILGQGPKLLIQFQNNGVVDDSQLPKDRFSAERLKGVDSTLKIQPAKLEDSAVYLCASSLKRQYTDTQYFGPGTRLTVL.

This clone was detected once. This chain connects TRBV5-1 to TRBJ2-3, with 8 nucleotides matching TRBD1. The CDR3 consists of 13 residues. The V gene's germline CDR1 is SGHRS and CDR2 YFSETQ. J lost 1 base, V lost 5 bases, and 0 bases had no gene match. The CDR3 protein is CASRTGGTDTQYF. CDR3 in DNA: TGCGCCAGCAGGACAGGGGGCACAGATACGCAGTATTTT. The variable domain in full, completed from reference TRBV5-1 and TRBJ2-3, reads KAGVTQTPRYLIKTRGQQVTLSCSPISGHRSVSWYQQTPGQGLQFLFEYFSETQRNKGNFPGRFSGRQFSNSRSEMNVSTLELGDSALYLCASRTGGTDTQYFGPGTRLTVL.

V gene TRBV9 combines with J gene TRBJ1-2, with 9 nucleotides matching TRBD1. Per germline, CDR1 SGDLS and CDR2 YYNGEE. The CDR3 runs 15 residues. Trimming removed 1 base from V and 7 bases from J; junction bases left unmatched: 8. In DNA, the CDR3 is TGTGCCAGCAGCGTAATGGGACAGGGTAGTTCTGGCTACACCTTC. It is translated as CASSVMGQGSSGYTF.

This chain joins TRBV7-2 and TRBJ2-1, with 9 bases fitting TRBD2. V lost 7 bases and J lost 0; bases outside the gene matches: 1. CDR1 and CDR2 (germline): SGHTA, FQGNSA. The CDR3 consists of 14 residues. CDR3 DNA: TGTGCCAGCAATAGCGGGAGCTCCTACAATGAGCAGTTCTTC. Translation: CASNSGSSYNEQFF.

This clone has a single count. The rearrangement uses TRBV28 and TRBJ2-5; D is undetermined. Per germline, CDR1 MDHEN and CDR2 SYDVKM. The CDR3 covers 14 residues. V lost 3 bases, J lost 0 bases, and 8 bases lay in between. The CDR3 region is CASSFLRYQETQYF. The CDR3 DNA follows: TGTGCCAGCAGTTTTCTTCGGTACCAAGAGACCCAGTACTTC.

The chain carries TRBV6-1 and TRBJ2-2; a weak D match, TRBD2 (5 bases). V was shortened by 8 bases and J by 6 bases, with 13 bases between the two germline ends. Germline V lookup: CDR1 MNHNS, CDR2 SASEGT. The CDR3 is 13 amino acids. Written as DNA, the CDR3 is TGTGCCAGCGGTACCCGGGGTCCCGGGGAGCTGTTTTTT. Protein sequence: CASGTRGPGELFF.

This rearrangement joins TRBV4-1 to TRBJ2-3; D may be TRBD2 (6 bases). The CDR3 sequence is 17 residues long. Germline V gene lookup returns CDR1 MGHRA and CDR2 YSYEKL. With 0 bases removed from V and 2 bases from J, the gap between germline ends came to 15 bases. CDR3 sequence reads: CASSQDSPAGDTDTQYF. The CDR3 DNA sequence: TGCGCCAGCAGCCAAGATTCTCCAGCGGGTGACACAGATACGCAGTATTTT.

The chain uses TRBV28 and TRBJ2-2, with TRBD2 matching over 7 bases. CDR3 length: 16 amino acids. V shed 1 base, J shed 1 base, and the junction held 3 bases outside the gene matches. From germline, CDR1 is MDHEN and CDR2 SYDVKM. The CDR3 nucleotides are TGTGCCAGCAGTTTATTCCTAGCGGAGAACACCGGGGAGCTGTTTTTT. Translation gives CASSLFLAENTGELFF. The whole variable domain, remainder taken from reference TRBV28 and TRBJ2-2, is DVKVTQSSRYLVKRTGEKVFLECVQDMDHENMFWYRQDPGLGLRLIYFSYDVKMKEKGDIPEGYSVSREKKERFSLILESASTNQTSMYLCASSLFLAENTGELFFGEGSRLTVL.

The chain combines TRBV6-6 with TRBJ2-5, with D perhaps matching TRBD1 (6 bases). This CDR3 comprises 12 residues. V lost 8 bases and J 2 bases, leaving 9 bases between the germline ends. Germline V gene sequence: CDR1 MNHNY, CDR2 SVGAGI (reference sequence). As DNA, the CDR3 is TGTGCCAGCCTTGGACAGCAAGAGACCCAGTACTTC. It is translated as CASLGQQETQYF.

This sequence joins TRBV27 and TRBJ2-1; TRBD1 aligns across 9 bases. Germline CDR1 reads MNHEY; CDR2 reads SMNVEV (reference sequence). The CDR3 length is 14 residues. V shed 3 bases, J shed 7 bases, and the junction held 4 bases outside the gene matches. CDR3 residues: CASSLGTGKNEQFF. The CDR3 DNA sequence: TGTGCCAGCAGTTTGGGGACAGGGAAAAATGAGCAGTTCTTC.

DNA of the CDR3: TGTGCCAGTTCCCGGGACTATCCTAGCTCCTACGAGCAGTACTTC. Its translation: CASSRDYPSSYEQYF. The gene calls are TRBV27 and TRBJ2-7; the match to TRBD2 covers 7 bases. Germline loops: CDR1 MNHEY, CDR2 SMNVEV (reference sequence). The CDR3 loop spans 15 amino acids. V lost 9 bases and J lost 0; bases outside the gene matches: 11.

The chain carries TRBV6-1 and TRBJ1-2; D is possibly TRBD1 (6 bases). V shed 7 bases and J shed 0 bases, with 15 bases lying between them. The germline CDR1 and CDR2 sequences are MNHNS and SASEGT. CDR3 size: 15 residues. Written as DNA, the CDR3 is TGTGCCAGCACCGAAGGGGGGGGAGCTAACTATGGCTACACCTTC. Encoded protein: CASTEGGGANYGYTF.

Only one count was recorded for this clone. The V call is TRBV7-9, the J call TRBJ2-5; TRBD1 agrees at 7 bases. Trimming cost V 4 bases and J 1 base; bases outside gene matches: 9. Germline CDR1 SEHNR, CDR2 FQNEAQ (reference sequence). This CDR3 comprises 16 residues. Here the CDR3 reads CASSSRTGGAQETQYF. CDR3 nucleotides: TGTGCCAGCAGCTCCAGGACAGGTGGAGCCCAAGAGACCCAGTACTTC.

The chain combines TRBV6-5 with TRBJ2-7; a weak D match, TRBD1 (5 bases). This CDR3 has 14 residues. Deletions cut 4 bases from V and 4 bases from J, with 14 bases between. CDR1 and CDR2 (germline): MNHEY, SVGAGI. CDR3 nucleotides: TGTGCCAGCAGTTTGGATTGGACACTTTACGAGCAGTACTTC. Amino acid sequence: CASSLDWTLYEQYF.

V and J are TRBV25-1 and TRBJ2-1; 7 bases are shared with TRBD1. This CDR3 spans 14 amino acids. Germline CDR1 and CDR2: MGHDK and SYGVNS. The V gene end was trimmed by 7 bases and the J gene end by 3 bases; junction bases not matched to a gene: 6. CDR3: CASTPGGLYNEQFF. DNA of the CDR3: TGTGCCAGCACACCAGGGGGTCTCTACAATGAGCAGTTCTTC.

The V gene is TRBV9, the J gene TRBJ2-6; 7 bases match TRBD1. With V trimmed by 2 bases and J by 2 bases, 1 base remained unmatched. The CDR3 extends over 15 amino acids. Germline values: CDR1 SGDLS, CDR2 YYNGEE. The CDR3 spells CASSVTGAGANVLTF. The CDR3 nucleotides are TGTGCCAGCAGCGTTACAGGGGCTGGGGCCAACGTCCTGACTTTC.

The chain employs TRBV6-4 and TRBJ1-1; D remains ambiguous. The CDR3 extends over 16 amino acids. The V and J ends lost 2 bases and 2 bases respectively, with 15 bases between them. CDR1 is MRHNA and CDR2 is SNTAGT in the germline V gene. The CDR3 protein is CASSDAKEAGNTEAFF. The DNA for the CDR3 is TGTGCCAGCAGTGACGCCAAGGAGGCTGGCAACACTGAAGCTTTCTTT.

This chain connects TRBV7-3 to TRBJ1-3, with D possibly matching TRBD1 (6 bases). Germline lookup yields CDR1 SGHTA and CDR2 FQGTGA. The CDR3 extends over 16 amino acids. Trimming took off 5 bases at V and 0 bases at J, with 14 bases between the two ends. The CDR3 region is CASSLKGGGSGNTIYF. Written as DNA, the CDR3 is TGTGCCAGCAGCCTAAAGGGGGGGGGCTCTGGAAACACCATATATTTT.

The genes are TRBV11-2 and TRBJ2-7, with 11 bases matching TRBD1. Germline values: CDR1 SGHAT, CDR2 FQNNGV. Trimming cost V 5 bases and J 6 bases; bases outside gene matches: 6. This CDR3 has 14 residues. The CDR3 reads CASSQRTGGSEQYF. CDR3 nucleotide sequence: TGTGCCAGCAGCCAGAGGACAGGGGGCTCCGAGCAGTACTTC.

The chain joins TRBV7-6 to TRBJ1-1; D perhaps matches TRBD1 (5 bases). CDR3 length: 16 residues. V was trimmed by 5 bases and J by 0 bases, leaving 16 bases between them. Germline CDR1 reads SGHVS; CDR2 reads FNYEAQ. CDR3 DNA sequence: TGTGCCAGCAGCCAAGAGGACACCAGAATGAACACTGAAGCTTTCTTT. Its translation is CASSQEDTRMNTEAFF.

The chain joins TRBV21-1 to TRBJ1-2. TRBV21-1 is termed a pseudogene. The length of the CDR3 is 16 residues. CDR3 nucleotides: TGTGCCAGCAGCAAAGGGGAGAGGGAACCCTTCTATGGCTACACCTTC. Translating it yields CASSKGEREPFYGYTF.

V gene TRBV4-1 combines with J gene TRBJ2-1; TRBD1 might be the D (5 bases). The CDR3 loop spans 15 amino acids. Germline V lookup: CDR1 MGHRA, CDR2 YSYEKL. The germline V and J ends were trimmed by 4 bases and 1 base, with 11 bases remaining between them. CDR3 region: CASSLNRQSYNEQFF. The CDR3 DNA reads TGCGCCAGCAGCCTAAACAGGCAATCCTACAATGAGCAGTTCTTC.

This chain uses TRBV29-1 with TRBJ2-2; 9 bases align to TRBD1. The CDR3 is 16 amino acids. Germline lookup yields CDR1 SQVTM and CDR2 ANQGSEA. V shed 1 base, J shed 3 bases, and the junction held 6 bases outside the gene matches. As DNA, the CDR3 is TGCAGCGTTGAAGTTCCACAGGGGGCGGACACCGGGGAGCTGTTTTTT. This encodes CSVEVPQGADTGELFF.